This T cell receptor beta chain is from a study of blood T cell repertoires in COVID-19. This CDR3 has 17 residues. Trimming cost V 3 bases and J 4 bases; bases outside gene matches: 6. CDR1 is SGDLS and CDR2 is YYNGEE in the germline V gene. The assay was immunoSEQ multiplex PCR, and TCRdb's table has in-frame clones only and misses some. The sample records some 200,000 clones, 75% to 85% being singletons. In terms of age and location, participants ranged from roughly 18 to 100 years and lived in about two dozen US areas. This clone was seen a few times. This clonotype was sampled from a man aged 40-49 years who had recovered from COVID-19. The chain joins TRBV9 to TRBJ2-3; 15 bases are shared with TRBD2. The sample comprised PBMCs or T cells enriched from blood (not recorded which). For the CDR3, the DNA is TGTGCCAGCAGCGGTGGACTAGCGGGAGGGCCCGCAGATACGCAGTATTTT. It encodes CASSGGLAGGPADTQYF.